The clone carrying this T cell receptor beta chain appeared a single time. The data are from a study of cytomegalovirus exposure and HLA in healthy donors. Germline V gene data show CDR1 as SNHLY and CDR2 as FYNNEI. The CDR3 has 15 residues. V trimming: 8 bases; J trimming: 3 bases; junction bases outside the gene matches: 9. The PCR ran on 60 Vbeta and 13 Jbeta primers. Some clones are missing from TCRdb's copy, which holds only in-frame ones; the method was immunoSEQ multiplex PCR. The table shows some 150,000 clones, with about 64% occurring only once. This sequence joins TRBV2 and TRBJ1-5; 8 nucleotides line up with TRBD1. The receptor was isolated from a woman aged 30 to 39 in good health and CMV-seropositive. Sequenced material: PBMCs. The CDR3 is CASAATGGNNQPQHF. The DNA of the CDR3 is TGTGCCAGCGCGGCAACAGGGGGGAACAATCAGCCCCAGCATTTT.